Listed below are T cell receptor beta chains from one sample, sequenced in a study of T cell responses to AZD1222 COVID-19 vaccine. Assay: immunoSEQ multiplex PCR; the TCRdb copy retains only in-frame clones and omits some. The profile covers over 150,000 clones, with 80% to 90% appearing a single time and around 0.5% taken by the ten largest. Sequencing was performed on peripheral blood, taken on day 0 of AZD1222 vaccination. All receptors derive from an adult in good health. The CDR3 runs from the conserved cysteine through the conserved F or W. D genes are given only for firm matches. The size of a clone is reported for some rows only, either as once, few or many, or as a class for expanded clones.

NA,TRBV14,NA,TRBJ1-1,CASSWGADTEAFF,TGTGCCAGCAGCTGGGGGGCTGATACTGAAGCTTTCTTT
NA,TRBV7-3,TRBD1,TRBJ2-3,CASSLQGAEDTQYF,TGTGCCAGCAGCTTACAGGGGGCAGAAGATACGCAGTATTTT
NA,TRBV7-9,NA,TRBJ1-4,CASSLLEYEKLFF,TGTGCCAGCAGCTTACTGGAGTATGAAAAACTGTTTTTT
few,TRBV13,NA,TRBJ1-2,CASSRSFDYGYTF,TGTGCCAGCAGCCGGAGTTTCGACTATGGCTACACCTTC
NA,TRBV28,NA,TRBJ1-1,CASSLGQPLNTEAFF,TGTGCCAGCAGTTTAGGGCAGCCATTGAACACTGAAGCTTTCTTT
NA,TRBV7-2,NA,TRBJ1-1,CASSLKDILNTEAFF,TGTGCCAGCAGCTTAAAGGACATCCTGAACACTGAAGCTTTCTTT
NA,TRBV5-4,TRBD2,TRBJ2-5,CASSTSSGGAETQYF,TGTGCCAGCAGCACCTCTAGCGGGGGGGCGGAGACCCAGTACTTC
NA,TRBV3-1/TRBV3-2,NA,TRBJ2-1,CASGHPSGEQFF,TGTGCCAGCGGACACCCCTCTGGTGAGCAGTTCTTC
NA,TRBV20-1,NA,TRBJ2-7,CSASGGALSYEQYF,TGCAGTGCTAGTGGGGGAGCGCTCTCCTACGAGCAGTACTTC
NA,TRBV11-2,TRBD2,TRBJ2-1,CASSLEPGRANEQFF,TGTGCCAGCAGCTTAGAGCCGGGGAGGGCCAATGAGCAGTTCTTC
NA,TRBV27,NA,TRBJ2-3,CASSLTDTQYF,TGTGCCAGCAGTTTAACAGATACGCAGTATTTT
NA,TRBV7-9,TRBD2,TRBJ2-5,CASSFPSGGRQETQYF,TGTGCCAGCAGCTTTCCCAGCGGGGGGCGTCAAGAGACCCAGTACTTC
NA,TRBV28,NA,TRBJ1-1,CASKPGWITEAFF,TGTGCCAGCAAACCAGGGTGGATCACTGAAGCTTTCTTT
NA,TRBV11-1,NA,TRBJ2-5,CASTLVGLDVESQYF,TGTGCCAGCACCCTGGTCGGACTGGATGTAGAGAGCCAGTACTTC
NA,TRBV7-2,NA,TRBJ2-7,CASSKNRAGTGDEQYF,TGTGCCAGCAGCAAGAACCGGGCGGGAACGGGCGACGAGCAGTACTTC
NA,TRBV6-5,TRBD2,TRBJ2-7,CASTLGLVGNYEQYF,TGTGCCAGCACCCTCGGACTAGTGGGGAACTACGAGCAGTACTTC
NA,TRBV30,TRBD1,TRBJ2-3,CAWSVSGTGGGGTDTQYF,TGTGCCTGGAGTGTATCCGGGACAGGGGGCGGTGGGACAGATACGCAGTATTTT
NA,TRBV6-1,NA,TRBJ1-3,CASSVDPPVSSGNTIYF,TGTGCCAGCAGTGTTGATCCTCCAGTTAGCTCTGGAAACACCATATATTTT
NA,TRBV5-1,TRBD2,TRBJ2-7,CASSWTGGGYYEQYF,TGCGCCAGCAGCTGGACTGGCGGGGGGTATTACGAGCAGTACTTC
NA,TRBV4-2,NA,TRBJ1-2,CASSQTDKGHGYTF,TGTGCCAGCAGCCAAACGGACAAGGGACATGGCTACACCTTC
NA,TRBV19,NA,TRBJ2-1,CASSMARDYNEQFF,TGTGCCAGTAGTATGGCACGGGACTACAATGAGCAGTTCTTC
NA,TRBV30,NA,TRBJ1-6,CAWKGTTYNSPLHF,TGTGCCTGGAAGGGGACAACCTATAATTCACCCCTCCACTTT
NA,TRBV19,NA,TRBJ1-5,CASSMLGGDPSDQPQHF,TGTGCCAGTAGTATGTTAGGAGGGGACCCCTCGGATCAGCCCCAGCATTTT